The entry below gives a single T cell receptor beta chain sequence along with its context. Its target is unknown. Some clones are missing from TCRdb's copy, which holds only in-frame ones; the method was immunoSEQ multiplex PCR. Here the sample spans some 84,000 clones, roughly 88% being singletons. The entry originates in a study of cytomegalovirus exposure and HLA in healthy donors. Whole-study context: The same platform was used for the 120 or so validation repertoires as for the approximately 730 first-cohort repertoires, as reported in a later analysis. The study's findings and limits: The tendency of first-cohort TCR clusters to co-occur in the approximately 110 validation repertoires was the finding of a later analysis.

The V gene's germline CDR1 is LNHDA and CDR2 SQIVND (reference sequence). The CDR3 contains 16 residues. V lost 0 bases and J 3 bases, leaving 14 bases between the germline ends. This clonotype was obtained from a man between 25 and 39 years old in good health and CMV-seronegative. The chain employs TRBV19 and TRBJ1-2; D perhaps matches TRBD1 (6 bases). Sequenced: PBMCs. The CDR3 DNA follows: TGTGCCAGTAGTATAGAAGACAGGCTGTACCACTATGGCTACACCTTC. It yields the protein CASSIEDRLYHYGYTF.